The 21 T cell receptor beta chains presented below share a single source sample, sequenced in a study. Cells sorted as Tregs were CD4+, CD25+ and CD127-/low. A single record per CDR3 protein comes from TCRdb applying MiXCR to the 5' RACE reads. The top ten hold approximately 2% of the sample, which has fewer than 75,000 distinct CDR3 sequences, 26% seen once. The sequenced material came from tumor-infiltrating Tregs sorted from the breast tumor. These receptor sequences come from a female donor with breast cancer.

With regard to this clonotype: The conserved final phenylalanine or tryptophan is absent from the CDR3, which likely points to a read error. This sequence joins TRBV11-3 and TRBJ2-7; weak D call: TRBD1 (7 bases). Per the germline V gene, CDR1 is SGHNT and CDR2 is YENEEA. The CDR3 sequence is 16 residues long. Trimming took off 4 bases at V and 2 bases at J, with 18 bases between the two ends. CDR3 nucleotides: TGTGCCAGCAGCTGGCGGAGGGGGCAAGATCCCTACGAGCAGTACCTC. It is translated as CASSWRRGQDPYEQYL.

This clonotype has only a few counts. The chain joins TRBV18 to TRBJ2-7; 12 nucleotides line up with TRBD2. The CDR3 runs to 17 residues. Germline CDR1 and CDR2: KGHSH and LQKENI. V was pared by 2 bases and J by 4 bases, with 9 bases of the junction left unmatched. The CDR3 loop is CASSPYITSGRRYEQYF. CDR3 sequence (DNA): TGTGCCAGCTCACCATATATCACTAGCGGGAGGCGGTACGAGCAGTACTTC.

This clonotype was detected a few times. This chain joins TRBV20-1 and TRBJ1-1; perhaps TRBD1 as D (5 bases). V shed 1 base and J shed 13 bases, with 16 bases lying between them. Germline lookup yields CDR1 DFQATT and CDR2 SNEGSKA (reference sequence). The CDR3 runs 12 residues. The chain's CDR3 is CSARGSGSWGFF. The CDR3 coding sequence is TGCAGTGCTAGAGGGTCAGGGTCTTGGGGTTTCTTT.

To note about this clonotype: The junction differs from germline at one of its ends, possibly a read error. CDR3 DNA: TGTGCCAGCAACTCGGGAGCGGTCGACACCGGGGAGCTGTTCTTT. It encodes CASNSGAVDTGELFF. V usage is TRBV6-2 or TRBV6-3 and J usage is TRBJ2-2; D possibly corresponds to TRBD2 (6 bases). There are 15 residues in the CDR3. CDR1 MNHEY and CDR2 SVGEGT come from the germline V gene.

This clonotype has ten or more counts. The gene calls are TRBV24-1 and TRBJ1-1; D call uncertain. The CDR3 is 11 residues long. Per the germline V gene, CDR1 is KGHDR and CDR2 is SFDVKD. Trimming removed 0 bases from V and 11 bases from J, with 6 bases in between. The CDR3 DNA sequence: TGTGCCACCAGTGATTTGCAGAGGGCTTTCTTT. This codes for CATSDLQRAFF.

Only a few counts were recorded for this clonotype. The chain carries TRBV29-1 and TRBJ1-5; D is undetermined. Germline lookup yields CDR1 SQVTM and CDR2 ANQGSEA. V was clipped by 4 bases and J by 4 bases, with 11 bases between them. There are 13 residues in the CDR3. CDR3: CSVARSANQPQHF. CDR3 nucleotide sequence: TGCAGCGTTGCTCGCAGCGCTAATCAGCCCCAGCATTTT. Complete variable domain (other parts from reference TRBV29-1 and TRBJ1-5): SAVISQKPSRDICQRGTSLTIQCQVDSQVTMMFWYRQQPGQSLTLIATANQGSEATYESGFVIDKFPISRPNLTFSTLTVSNMSPEDSSIYLCSVARSANQPQHFGDGTRLSIL.

As regards this clonotype: This could be a read error, since a much larger clone is one nucleotide away. The chain employs TRBV2 and TRBJ2-4; D assignment may be TRBD1 or TRBD2 (5 bases each). The CDR3 extends over 15 amino acids. CDR1 and CDR2 from the germline V gene are SNHLY and FYNNEI. CDR3 protein: CASIDGEWGKNIQNF. CDR3 coding DNA: TGTGCCAGCATCGACGGGGAGTGGGGCAAAAACATTCAGAACTTC.

This clonotype was recorded many times. V and J are TRBV5-5 and TRBJ2-5, with D perhaps TRBD1 or TRBD2 (5 bases each). The germline gives CDR1 SGHKS, CDR2 YYEKEE (reference sequence). The CDR3 sequence is 15 residues long. V lost 4 bases and J 5 bases, leaving 18 bases between the germline ends. The CDR3, as DNA: TGTGCCAGCAGCGCACTTCCGGGACCCGATGAGACCCAGTACTTC. This encodes CASSALPGPDETQYF.

This clonotype has a handful of counts. The genes are TRBV6-2 or TRBV6-3 and TRBJ1-1, with a tentative D call TRBD1 (5 bases). Trimming removed 2 bases from V and 3 bases from J, with 16 bases in between. This CDR3 has 16 amino acids. Germline V gene sequence: CDR1 MNHEY, CDR2 SVGEGT. CDR3: CASSYETGGADTEAFF. CDR3 sequence (DNA): TGTGCCAGCAGTTACGAAACTGGAGGGGCGGACACTGAAGCTTTCTTT.

This clonotype was picked up many times. The chain has TRBV29-1 and TRBJ1-2, with TRBD1 matching 10 bases. Trimming cost V 4 bases and J 0 bases; bases outside gene matches: 5. The germline gives CDR1 SQVTM, CDR2 ANQGSEA. CDR3 size: 15 residues. The CDR3 sequence is CSVGQGAGSNYGYTF. CDR3 DNA sequence: TGCAGCGTTGGACAGGGGGCCGGCTCTAACTATGGCTACACCTTC.

This clonotype has just a few counts. The J gene is TRBJ2-5, the V gene TRBV5-4, with D possibly being TRBD1 (6 bases). V lost 4 bases, J lost 5 bases, and 21 bases lay in between. Germline lookup yields CDR1 SGHNT and CDR2 YYREEE (reference sequence). The CDR3 has 16 amino acids. The CDR3 loop is CASSEALGQIGETQYF. Written as DNA, the CDR3 is TGTGCCAGCAGCGAGGCCCTGGGACAAATTGGGGAGACCCAGTACTTC.

This chain links TRBV2 with TRBJ2-3, with unresolved D. This CDR3 spans 14 amino acids. Germline CDR1 SNHLY, CDR2 FYNNEI. Trimming took 3 bases from V and 2 from J, leaving 9 bases between them. The CDR3 sequence is CASSDGLITDTQYF. The CDR3 DNA sequence: TGTGCCAGCAGTGACGGGCTCATCACAGATACGCAGTATTTT. Together with reference TRBV2 and TRBJ2-3, the CDR3 gives the full variable domain: EPEVTQTPSHQVTQMGQEVILRCVPISNHLYFYWYRQILGQKVEFLVSFYNNEISEKSEIFDDQFSVERPDGSNFTLKIRSTKLEDSAMYFCASSDGLITDTQYFGPGTRLTVL.

This sequence joins TRBV5-1 and TRBJ2-7, with 7 bases identical to TRBD2. The CDR3 is 15 amino acids. The V gene end was trimmed by 4 bases and the J gene end by 2 bases; junction bases not matched to a gene: 9. The germline V gene encodes CDR1 SGHRS and CDR2 YFSETQ. The CDR3 DNA reads as TGCGCCAGCAGCAGAGACCTAGCGGTAACCTACGAGCAGTACTTC. Translating gives CASSRDLAVTYEQYF.

The J gene is TRBJ2-1, the V gene TRBV20-1; TRBD1 agrees at 9 bases. This CDR3 region has 22 residues. Germline V lookup: CDR1 DFQATT, CDR2 SNEGSKA (reference sequence). V dropped 0 bases and J dropped 4; count of bases not matched to a gene: 25. Here the CDR3 reads CSARDKQGAKFPTIGPYNEQFF. CDR3 coding DNA: TGCAGTGCTAGAGATAAACAGGGGGCTAAGTTCCCCACGATTGGGCCGTACAATGAGCAGTTCTTC.

The V call is TRBV12-3 or TRBV12-4, the J call TRBJ2-1; TRBD2 agrees at 12 bases. Germline trimming cut 6 bases from V and 8 bases from J; bases unmatched to any gene: 8. The CDR3 totals 15 residues. The CDR3 DNA reads as TGTGCCAGCAGCCTTCGACTAGCGGGGGTGGATGAGCAGTTCTTC. This sequence encodes CASSLRLAGVDEQFF.

By its share, this clonotype is medium-sized (0.01 to 0.1%). The rearrangement links TRBV7-9 to TRBJ2-7; D call uncertain. The V gene lost 2 bases and the J gene lost 0 bases, with 5 bases spanning the gap. Per germline, CDR1 SEHNR and CDR2 FQNEAQ (reference sequence). The CDR3 totals 13 residues. CDR3 amino acids: CASSLRTSYEQYF. The CDR3 nucleotides read TGTGCCAGCAGCTTACGTACCTCCTACGAGCAGTACTTC.

This clonotype showed up many times. The chain links TRBV6-2 or TRBV6-3 to TRBJ2-7, with D perhaps TRBD1 (6 bases). Trimming shortened V by 2 bases and J by 6 bases, and 8 bases separated the two germline ends. CDR3 length: 12 amino acids. CDR1 is MNHEY and CDR2 is SVGEGT in the germline V gene. The CDR3: CASSYLDSEQYF. DNA for the CDR3: TGTGCCAGCAGTTACCTGGACAGCGAGCAGTACTTC.

The V call is TRBV28, the J call TRBJ1-1; no reliable D call. Germline CDR1 is MDHEN and CDR2 is SYDVKM. The V end lost 8 bases, the J end lost 0 bases, and 13 bases lay between the germline ends. The CDR3 is 14 amino acids. The CDR3 DNA sequence: TGTGCCAGCGAGTATCCAGGACTGAACACTGAAGCTTTCTTT. It is translated as CASEYPGLNTEAFF.

V and J are TRBV12-3 or TRBV12-4 and TRBJ2-1; D gene uncertain. The germline V and J ends were trimmed by 1 base and 7 bases, with 14 bases remaining between them. The CDR3 runs 15 residues. CDR3 sequence: CASSLGPKVLNEQFF. The CDR3 bases are TGTGCCAGCAGTTTAGGTCCGAAGGTATTGAATGAGCAGTTCTTC.

In its sample, this clonotype ranks as medium-sized (0.01 to 0.1%). This chain links TRBV5-1 with TRBJ2-1; D call uncertain. The V end was cut by 0 bases, the J end by 9 bases, with 7 bases between. Looked up from germline, CDR1 is SGHRS and CDR2 is YFSETQ. CDR3 size: 12 residues. The CDR3 loop reads CASSLEVPEQFF. The DNA for the CDR3 is TGCGCCAGCAGCTTGGAGGTGCCTGAGCAGTTCTTC.

This clonotype was counted a few times. The chain employs TRBV14 and TRBJ1-2; tentatively, D is TRBD1 (5 bases). Trimming took off 0 bases at V and 7 bases at J, with 9 bases between the two ends. The CDR3 contains 13 residues. Germline V gene lookup returns CDR1 SGHDN and CDR2 FVKESK. The DNA of the CDR3 is TGTGCCAGCAGCCAAGATCCCGGGGGTGGCTACACCTTC. Encoded protein: CASSQDPGGGYTF.